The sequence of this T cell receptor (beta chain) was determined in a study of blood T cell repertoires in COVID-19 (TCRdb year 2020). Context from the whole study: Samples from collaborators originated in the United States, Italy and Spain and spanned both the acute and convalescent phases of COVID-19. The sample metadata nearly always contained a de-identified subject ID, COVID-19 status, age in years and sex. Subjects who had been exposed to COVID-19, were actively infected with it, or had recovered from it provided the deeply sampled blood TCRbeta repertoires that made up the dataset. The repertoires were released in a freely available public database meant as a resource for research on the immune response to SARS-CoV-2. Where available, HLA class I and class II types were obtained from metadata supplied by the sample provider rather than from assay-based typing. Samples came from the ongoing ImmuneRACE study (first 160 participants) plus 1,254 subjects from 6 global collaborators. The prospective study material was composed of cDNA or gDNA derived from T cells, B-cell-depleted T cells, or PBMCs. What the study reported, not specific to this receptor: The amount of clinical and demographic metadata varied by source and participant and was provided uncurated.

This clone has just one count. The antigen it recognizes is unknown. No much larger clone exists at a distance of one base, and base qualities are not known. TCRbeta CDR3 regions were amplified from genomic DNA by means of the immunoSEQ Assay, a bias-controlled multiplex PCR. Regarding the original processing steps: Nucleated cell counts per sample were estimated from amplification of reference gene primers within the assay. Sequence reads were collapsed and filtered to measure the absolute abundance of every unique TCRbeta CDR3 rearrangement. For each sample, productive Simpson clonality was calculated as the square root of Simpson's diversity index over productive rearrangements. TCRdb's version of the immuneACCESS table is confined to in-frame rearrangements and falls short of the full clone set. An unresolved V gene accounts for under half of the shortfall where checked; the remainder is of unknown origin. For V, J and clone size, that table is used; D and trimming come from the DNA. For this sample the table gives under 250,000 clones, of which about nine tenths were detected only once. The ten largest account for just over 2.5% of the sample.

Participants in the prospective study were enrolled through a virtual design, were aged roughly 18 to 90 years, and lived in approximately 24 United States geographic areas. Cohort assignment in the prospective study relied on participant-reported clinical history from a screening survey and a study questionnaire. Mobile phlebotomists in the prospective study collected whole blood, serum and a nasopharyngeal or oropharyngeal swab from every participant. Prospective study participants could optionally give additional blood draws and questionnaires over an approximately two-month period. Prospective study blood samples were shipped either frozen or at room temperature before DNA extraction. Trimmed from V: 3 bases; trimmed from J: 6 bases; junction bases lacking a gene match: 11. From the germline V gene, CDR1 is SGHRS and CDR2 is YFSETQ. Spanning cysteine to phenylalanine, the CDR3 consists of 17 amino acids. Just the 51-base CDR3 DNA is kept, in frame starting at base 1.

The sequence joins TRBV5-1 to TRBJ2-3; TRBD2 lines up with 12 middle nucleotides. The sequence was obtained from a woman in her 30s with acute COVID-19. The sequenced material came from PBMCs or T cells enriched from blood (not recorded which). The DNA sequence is TGCGCCAGCAGCTCGACTAGCGGGGGCTCGTTGGGGGATACGCAGTATTTT. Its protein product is CASSSTSGGSLGDTQYF.